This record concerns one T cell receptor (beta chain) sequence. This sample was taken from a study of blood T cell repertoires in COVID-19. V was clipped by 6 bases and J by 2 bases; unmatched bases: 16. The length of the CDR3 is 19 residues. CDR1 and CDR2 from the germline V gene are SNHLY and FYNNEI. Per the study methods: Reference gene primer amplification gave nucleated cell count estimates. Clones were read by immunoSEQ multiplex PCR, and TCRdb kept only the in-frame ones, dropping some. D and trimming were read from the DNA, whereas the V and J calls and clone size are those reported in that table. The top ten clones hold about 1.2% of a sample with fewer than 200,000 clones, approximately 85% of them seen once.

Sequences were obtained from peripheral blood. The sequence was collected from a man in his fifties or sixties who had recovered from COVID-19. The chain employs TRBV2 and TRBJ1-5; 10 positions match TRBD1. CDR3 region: CASRTGGQGSQGGNQPQHF. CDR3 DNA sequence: TGTGCCAGCAGAACGGGGGGACAGGGGTCCCAGGGGGGCAATCAGCCCCAGCATTTT.